The present T cell receptor (beta chain) was sequenced within a study of cytomegalovirus exposure and HLA in healthy donors. Across the whole study: The platform used for the 120 or so validation repertoires matched that of the 666 first-cohort repertoires, a later analysis reported. Study-wide results and limits: Investigators reported some 150 TCR beta chains as tied to cytomegalovirus. Testing in vitro showed three CMV-associated chains specific for CMV antigens.

From the 120-subject validation cohort, which was separate from the approximately 700-subject first cohort, the donors were drawn. Here immunoSEQ multiplex PCR was the method, and the copy in TCRdb shows in-frame clones only, minus some. The repertoire holds 150,000 or so clones, with approximately 86% as singletons. About this clone itself: The antigen is not known.

The source is a man aged 25 to 45 in good health and CMV-seropositive. Specimen: PBMCs.

DNA of the CDR3: TGCGCCAGCAGCCAAGGAGGGAACAGCCTCTATGGCTACACCTTC. It is translated as CASSQGGNSLYGYTF. The J gene is TRBJ1-2, the V gene TRBV4-3, with D uncertain. Germline CDR1 LGHNA, CDR2 YSLEER. Trimming stripped 1 base from V and 4 bases from J, with 13 bases between. The CDR3 loop spans 15 amino acids.